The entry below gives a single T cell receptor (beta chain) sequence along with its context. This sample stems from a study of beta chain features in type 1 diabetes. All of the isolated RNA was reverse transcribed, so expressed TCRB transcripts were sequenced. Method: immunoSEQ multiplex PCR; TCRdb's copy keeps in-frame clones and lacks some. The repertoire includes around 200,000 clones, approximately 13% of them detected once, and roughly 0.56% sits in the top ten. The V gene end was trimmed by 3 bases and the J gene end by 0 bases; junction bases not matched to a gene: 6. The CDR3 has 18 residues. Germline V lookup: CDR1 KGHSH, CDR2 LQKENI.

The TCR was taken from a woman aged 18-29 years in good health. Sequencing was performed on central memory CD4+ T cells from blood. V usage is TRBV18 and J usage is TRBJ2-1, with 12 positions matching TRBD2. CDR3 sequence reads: CASSPLGLAGPSYNEQFF. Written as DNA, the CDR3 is TGTGCCAGCTCACCTCTGGGACTAGCGGGTCCCTCCTACAATGAGCAGTTCTTC.